The present entry profiles one T cell receptor (beta chain) with its context. Its target is unknown. Measured with immunoSEQ multiplex PCR; TCRdb has only the in-frame clones, and not every one. The table includes 60,000 to 75,000 clones, over 75% detected once. This sample is part of a study of OX40 agonist ivuxolimab in advanced cancers. Study results and caveats: At doses 0.1 to 3.0 mg/kg, CD4+ and CD8+ clones expanded.

This CDR3 is built from 14 residues. The V and J ends lost 8 bases and 4 bases respectively, with 18 bases between them. From germline, CDR1 is MDHEN and CDR2 SYDVKM. The sequencing here drew on CD4+ or CD8+ T cells sorted from blood, taken in a trial of the OX40 agonist ivuxolimab. The receptor's source is an adult with an advanced solid tumor such as melanoma, head and neck, liver or kidney cancer. V and J are TRBV28 and TRBJ2-7, with a weak D call TRBD2 (5 bases). CDR3 amino acids: CASGATGMRYEQYF. In nucleotides, the CDR3 is TGTGCCAGCGGCGCAACGGGGATGAGATACGAGCAGTACTTC.